This T cell receptor (beta chain) emerged from a study of T cells after yellow fever vaccination. Many counts were recorded for this clonotype. TCRdb re-analysed the 5' RACE reads in MiXCR, keeping a single row per CDR3 protein. The sample holds some 300,000 distinct CDR3 sequences, around 10% seen once. Trimming stripped 6 bases from V and 3 bases from J, with 5 bases between. CDR3 length: 11 residues. Germline CDR1 reads SGHAT; CDR2 reads FQNNGV. The V and J genes are TRBV11-2 and TRBJ1-2; unclear D gene. The source of this sequence is a man aged 18 to 35 who received the YFV17D yellow fever vaccine. This specimen was CD4+ T cells sorted from PBMCs, taken 5 days after the yellow fever booster vaccination. DNA for the CDR3: TGTGCCAGCAGGGAATACTATGGCTACACCTTC. It translates to CASREYYGYTF.